This entry lists 10 T cell receptor beta chains sequenced from one sample in a study of CD8+CD57+ T cells in acquired aplastic anemia. An expansion of CD8+CD57+ cells by flow cytometry had been shown in patients chosen for sequencing. It was genomic DNA that served as the template for profiling TCR beta VDJ and CDR3. TCRdb independently ran MiXCR on the reads; one entry per CDR3 protein. The sample records about 160,000 distinct CDR3 sequences, around 48% being singletons. Sequenced sample: sorted CD4+, CD8+, or CD8+CD57+ T cells (not recorded which) from PBMCs. Receptors were obtained from a human donor with aplastic anemia.

The count of this clonotype is one. The CDR3 reads CSVEDRGQIYGYTF. CDR3 coding DNA: TGCAGCGTTGAAGATAGGGGACAAATCTATGGCTACACCTTC. The genes are TRBV29-1 and TRBJ1-2, with D tentatively TRBD1 (6 bases). CDR3 length: 14 residues. The V and J ends lost 0 bases and 4 bases respectively, with 12 bases between them. Germline V gene sequence: CDR1 SQVTM, CDR2 ANQGSEA.

This rearrangement joins TRBV9 to TRBJ2-3; 10 bases map to TRBD2. Germline CDR1 and CDR2: SGDLS and YYNGEE. There are 12 residues in the CDR3. With V trimmed by 2 bases and J by 13 bases, 4 bases remained unmatched. The CDR3 region is CASSVSGGAKYF. The DNA of the CDR3 is TGTGCCAGCAGCGTGAGCGGGGGGGCCAAGTATTTT.

The chain employs TRBV20-1 and TRBJ2-3, with 14 bases lining up with TRBD2. The CDR3 is 15 residues long. Germline CDR1 and CDR2: DFQATT and SNEGSKA (reference sequence). Losses at the gene ends were 5 bases for V and 6 bases for J; bases not matched to a gene: 7. In nucleotides, the CDR3 is TGCAGTGCTGGGGGACTAGCGGGAGTAACCGATACGCAGTATTTT. Its translation: CSAGGLAGVTDTQYF.

The rearrangement joins TRBV25-1 to TRBJ2-2, with D possibly being TRBD2 (5 bases). Germline V gives CDR1 MGHDK, CDR2 SYGVNS. The CDR3 is 16 residues long. V gave up 2 bases and J gave up 0 bases, with 10 bases separating them. CDR3 amino acids: CASSELGGSNTGELFF. CDR3 sequence (DNA): TGTGCCAGCAGTGAACTCGGAGGCTCGAACACCGGGGAGCTGTTTTTT.

Ten or more counts support this clonotype. This sequence joins TRBV20-1 and TRBJ1-1; D is uncertain. From germline, CDR1 is DFQATT and CDR2 SNEGSKA (reference sequence). Trimming shortened V by 0 bases and J by 1 base, and 9 bases separated the two germline ends. This CDR3 comprises 14 residues. The CDR3 loop reads CSARDPVPNTEAFF. CDR3 coding DNA: TGCAGTGCTAGAGATCCCGTCCCGAACACTGAAGCTTTCTTT.

The sample holds many counts of this clonotype. The V and J genes are TRBV19 and TRBJ1-2; D is possibly TRBD1 (6 bases). Trimming pared 5 bases from V and 8 bases from J, leaving 21 bases between. The CDR3 contains 15 residues. Per the germline V gene, CDR1 is LNHDA and CDR2 is SQIVND (reference sequence). CDR3 amino acids: CASSLGSNRVDGYTF. In nucleotides, the CDR3 is TGTGCCAGTAGTCTCGGTTCTAACAGGGTTGACGGCTACACCTTC.

This clonotype has ten or more counts. The chain employs TRBV20-1 and TRBJ2-7, with a possible D match to TRBD2 (6 bases). Trimming left V 6 bases short and J 0 bases short, with 18 bases between. Per the germline V gene, CDR1 is DFQATT and CDR2 is SNEGSKA (reference sequence). CDR3 size: 15 residues. The CDR3 DNA reads TGCAGTGCCACTTCCGTCGACGGGGGCTCCTACGAGCAGTACTTC. Residues: CSATSVDGGSYEQYF.

The chain combines TRBV11-3 with TRBJ2-1; 9 nucleotides line up with TRBD2. The CDR3 has 15 amino acids. Germline CDR1 SGHNT, CDR2 YENEEA. Trimming removed 4 bases from V and 6 bases from J; junction bases left unmatched: 7. The CDR3 DNA reads TGTGCCAGCAGCTCGAAAGGACTAGCGCGCAATGAGCAGTTCTTC. It yields the protein CASSSKGLARNEQFF.

This clonotype was recorded many times. This rearrangement joins TRBV19 to TRBJ1-1; D is undetermined. The CDR3 spans 13 residues. CDR1 is LNHDA and CDR2 is SQIVND in the germline V gene (reference sequence). Trimming took off 10 bases at V and 5 bases at J, with 17 bases between the two ends. CDR3: CATQTGFETEAFF. CDR3 nucleotides: TGTGCCACTCAGACGGGGTTCGAGACTGAAGCTTTCTTT.

In its sample, this clonotype was seen a few times. The junction and the germline gene differ at one end; a read error may be behind it. In DNA, the CDR3 is TGTGCCAGCAGCCCCCGAGGGGACAGCTTAATGAACGCTGAAGCTTTCTTT. As protein: CASSPRGDSLMNAEAFF. V and J are TRBV4-2 and TRBJ1-1, with TRBD1 matching 7 bases. Germline loops: CDR1 LGHNA, CDR2 YNFKEQ. The CDR3 consists of 17 residues.